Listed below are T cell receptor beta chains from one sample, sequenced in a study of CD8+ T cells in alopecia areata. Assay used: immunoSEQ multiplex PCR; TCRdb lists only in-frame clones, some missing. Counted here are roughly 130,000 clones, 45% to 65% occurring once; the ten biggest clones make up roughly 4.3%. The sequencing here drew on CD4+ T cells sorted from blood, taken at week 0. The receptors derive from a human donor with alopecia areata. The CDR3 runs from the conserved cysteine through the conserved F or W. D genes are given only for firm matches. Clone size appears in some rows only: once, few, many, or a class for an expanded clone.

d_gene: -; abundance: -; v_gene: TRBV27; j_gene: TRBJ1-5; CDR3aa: CASSLYLRRGSNQPQHF; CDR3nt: TGTGCCAGCAGTTTATATCTCCGCAGGGGAAGCAATCAGCCCCAGCATTTT
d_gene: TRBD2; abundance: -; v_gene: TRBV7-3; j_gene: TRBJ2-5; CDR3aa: CASSRTSGEQETQYF; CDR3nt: TGTGCCAGCAGCCGGACTAGCGGGGAACAAGAGACCCAGTACTTC
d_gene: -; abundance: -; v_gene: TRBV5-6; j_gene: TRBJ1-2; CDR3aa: CASSLGRNYGYTF; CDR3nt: TGTGCCAGCAGCTTGGGACGGAACTATGGCTACACCTTC
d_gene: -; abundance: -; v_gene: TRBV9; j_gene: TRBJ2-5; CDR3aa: CASSVLRETQYF; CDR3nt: TGTGCCAGCAGCGTTTTAAGAGAGACCCAGTACTTC
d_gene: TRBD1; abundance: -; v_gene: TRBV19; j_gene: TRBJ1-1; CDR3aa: CASSPTGMNTEAFF; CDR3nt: TGTGCCAGTAGCCCGACAGGGATGAACACTGAAGCTTTCTTT
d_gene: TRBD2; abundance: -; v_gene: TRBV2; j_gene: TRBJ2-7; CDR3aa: CASNLAGVVYEQYF; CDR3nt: TGTGCCAGCAACCTAGCGGGAGTGGTCTACGAGCAGTACTTC
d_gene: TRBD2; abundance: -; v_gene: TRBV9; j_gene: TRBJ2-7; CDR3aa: CASSVEASGAPYEQYF; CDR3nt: TGTGCCAGCAGCGTAGAGGCTAGCGGAGCCCCCTACGAGCAGTACTTC
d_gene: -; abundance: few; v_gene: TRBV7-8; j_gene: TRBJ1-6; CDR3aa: CASSSGRSPLHF; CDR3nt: TGTGCCAGCAGCTCCGGGAGGTCACCCCTCCACTTT
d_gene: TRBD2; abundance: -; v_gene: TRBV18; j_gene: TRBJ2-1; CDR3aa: CASSPRSGTSYDEQFF; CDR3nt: TGTGCCAGCTCACCAAGGTCAGGGACTAGCTACGATGAGCAGTTCTTC
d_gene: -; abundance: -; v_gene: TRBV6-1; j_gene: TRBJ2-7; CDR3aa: CASSAINHSSYEQYF; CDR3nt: TGTGCCAGCAGTGCCATAAATCACAGCTCCTACGAGCAGTACTTC
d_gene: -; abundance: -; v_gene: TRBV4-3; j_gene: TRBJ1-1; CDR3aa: CASSQDLGGGTEAFF; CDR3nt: TGCGCCAGCAGCCAAGATCTAGGGGGTGGAACTGAAGCTTTCTTT
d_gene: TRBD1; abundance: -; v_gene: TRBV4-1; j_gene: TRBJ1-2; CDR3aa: CASSQNRGVYGYTF; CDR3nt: TGCGCCAGCAGCCAAAACAGGGGTGTCTATGGCTACACCTTC
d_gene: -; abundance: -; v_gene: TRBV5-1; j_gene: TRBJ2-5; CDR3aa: CASSPTYQETQYF; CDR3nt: TGCGCCAGCAGCCCGACGTACCAAGAGACCCAGTACTTC
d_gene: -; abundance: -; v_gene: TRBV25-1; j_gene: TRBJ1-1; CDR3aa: CASSEGLKAFF; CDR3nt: TGTGCCAGCAGTGAAGGACTTAAAGCTTTCTTT
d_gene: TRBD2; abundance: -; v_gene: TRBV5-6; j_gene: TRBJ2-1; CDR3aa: CASSKTSADSYNEQFF; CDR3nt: TGTGCCAGCAGCAAAACTAGCGCGGACTCCTACAATGAGCAGTTCTTC
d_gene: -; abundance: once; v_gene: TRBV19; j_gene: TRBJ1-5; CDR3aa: CASSSHPLANQPQHF; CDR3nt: TGTGCCAGTAGTAGCCATCCGTTAGCCAATCAGCCCCAGCATTTT
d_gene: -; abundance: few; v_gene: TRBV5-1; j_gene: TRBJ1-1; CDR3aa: CASAGDGNTEAFF; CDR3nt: TGCGCCAGCGCGGGGGACGGGAACACTGAAGCTTTCTTT
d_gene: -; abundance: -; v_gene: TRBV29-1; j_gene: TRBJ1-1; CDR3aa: CSVVGHQNTEAFF; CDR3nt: TGCAGCGTTGTAGGACACCAGAACACTGAAGCTTTCTTT
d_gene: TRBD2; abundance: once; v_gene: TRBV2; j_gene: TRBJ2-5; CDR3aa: CASRDSGQETQYF; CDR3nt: TGTGCCAGCAGGGATAGCGGGCAAGAGACCCAGTACTTC
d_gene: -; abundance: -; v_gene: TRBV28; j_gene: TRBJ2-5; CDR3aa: CASSFGSAGQETQYF; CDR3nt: TGTGCCAGCAGTTTTGGTTCGGCAGGGCAAGAGACCCAGTACTTC
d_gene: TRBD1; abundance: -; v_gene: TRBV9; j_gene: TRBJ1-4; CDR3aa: CASSAGTGAEKLFF; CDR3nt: TGTGCCAGCAGCGCCGGGACAGGGGCAGAAAAACTGTTTTTT
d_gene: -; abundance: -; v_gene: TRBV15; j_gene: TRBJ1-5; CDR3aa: CATSRDKGSNQPQHF; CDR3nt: TGTGCCACCAGCAGAGATAAGGGTAGCAATCAGCCCCAGCATTTT
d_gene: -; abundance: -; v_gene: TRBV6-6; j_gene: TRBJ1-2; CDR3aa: CASRTGREDGYTF; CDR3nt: TGTGCCAGCAGAACAGGGCGGGAGGACGGCTACACCTTC
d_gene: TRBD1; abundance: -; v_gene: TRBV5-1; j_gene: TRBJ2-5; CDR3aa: CASSPGQGSETQYF; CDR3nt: TGCGCCAGCAGTCCGGGACAGGGATCGGAGACCCAGTACTTC
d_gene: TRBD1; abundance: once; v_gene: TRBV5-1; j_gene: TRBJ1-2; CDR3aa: CASSHTGQGYGYTF; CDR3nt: TGCGCCAGCAGCCACACTGGACAGGGGTACGGCTACACCTTC
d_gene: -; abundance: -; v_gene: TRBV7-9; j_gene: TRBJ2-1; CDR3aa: CASSLRTYNEQFF; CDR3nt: TGTGCCAGCAGCTTACGGACCTACAATGAGCAGTTCTTC
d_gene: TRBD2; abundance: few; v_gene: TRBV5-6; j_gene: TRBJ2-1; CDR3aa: CASSSNGGADEQFF; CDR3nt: TGTGCCAGCAGCTCGAACGGGGGGGCCGATGAGCAGTTCTTC
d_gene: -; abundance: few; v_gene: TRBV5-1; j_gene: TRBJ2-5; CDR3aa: CASSLNPTQETQYF; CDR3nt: TGCGCCAGCAGCTTGAACCCTACTCAAGAGACCCAGTACTTC
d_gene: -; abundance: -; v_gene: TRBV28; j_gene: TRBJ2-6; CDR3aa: CASSSAGRGLAGANVLTF; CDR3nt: TGTGCCAGCAGTTCCGCGGGGCGGGGTCTAGCGGGGGCCAACGTCCTGACTTTC
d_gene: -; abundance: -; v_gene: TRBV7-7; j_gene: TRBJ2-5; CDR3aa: CASSLGRAEETQYF; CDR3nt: TGTGCCAGCAGCCTCGGCAGGGCCGAAGAGACCCAGTACTTC
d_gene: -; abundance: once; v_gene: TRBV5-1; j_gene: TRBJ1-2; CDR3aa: CASSLGGYGYTF; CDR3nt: TGCGCCAGCAGCTTGGGAGGCTATGGCTACACCTTC
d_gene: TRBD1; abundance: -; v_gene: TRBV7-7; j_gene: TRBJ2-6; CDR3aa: CASSSGTGGIVGANVLTF; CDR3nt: TGTGCCAGCAGCTCAGGGACAGGGGGCATAGTTGGGGCCAACGTCCTGACTTTC
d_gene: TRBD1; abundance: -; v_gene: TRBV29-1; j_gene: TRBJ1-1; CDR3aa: CSVEEGTGAFF; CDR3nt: TGCAGCGTTGAAGAAGGGACAGGGGCTTTCTTT
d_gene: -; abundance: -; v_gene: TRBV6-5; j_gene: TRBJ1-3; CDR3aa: CASSYKASSGNTIYF; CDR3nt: TGTGCCAGCAGTTATAAGGCCAGCTCTGGAAACACCATATATTTT
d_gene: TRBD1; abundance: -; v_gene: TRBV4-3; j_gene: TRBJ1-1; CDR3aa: CASSQTGGNTEAFF; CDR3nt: TGCGCCAGCAGCCAGACAGGGGGGAACACTGAAGCTTTCTTT
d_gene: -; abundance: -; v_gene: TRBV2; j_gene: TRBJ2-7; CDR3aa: CASSKEMNYEQYF; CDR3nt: TGTGCCAGCAGTAAGGAGATGAACTACGAGCAGTACTTC
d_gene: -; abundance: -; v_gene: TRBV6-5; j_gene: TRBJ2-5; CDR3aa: CASRVTPQETQYF; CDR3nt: TGTGCCAGCAGAGTTACCCCGCAAGAGACCCAGTACTTC
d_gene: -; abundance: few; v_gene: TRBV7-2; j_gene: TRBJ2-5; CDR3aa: CASSLAGSSAGETQYF; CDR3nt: TGTGCCAGCAGCTTGGCCGGGTCTTCCGCGGGGGAGACCCAGTACTTC
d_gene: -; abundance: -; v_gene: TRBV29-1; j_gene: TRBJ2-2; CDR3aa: CSVEEVQGRDTGELFF; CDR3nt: TGCAGCGTTGAAGAGGTCCAGGGGAGGGACACCGGGGAGCTGTTTTTT
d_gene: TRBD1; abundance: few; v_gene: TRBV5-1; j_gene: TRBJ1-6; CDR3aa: CASSEGTANSPLHF; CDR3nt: TGCGCCAGCAGCGAGGGGACAGCCAATTCACCCCTCCACTTT
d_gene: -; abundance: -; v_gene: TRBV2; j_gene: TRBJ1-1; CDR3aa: CASSRVQGRTEAFF; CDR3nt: TGTGCCAGCAGTCGTGTCCAGGGGAGGACTGAAGCTTTCTTT
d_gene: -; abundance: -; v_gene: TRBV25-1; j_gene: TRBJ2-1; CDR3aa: CASSELGGEQFF; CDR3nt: TGTGCCAGCAGTGAGCTAGGGGGTGAGCAGTTCTTC
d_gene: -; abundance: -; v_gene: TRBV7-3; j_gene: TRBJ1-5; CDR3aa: CASSSDRDQPQHF; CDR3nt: TGTGCCAGCAGCTCGGACAGAGATCAGCCCCAGCATTTT
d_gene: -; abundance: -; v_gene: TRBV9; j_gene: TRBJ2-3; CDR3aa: CASSVSSARDTQYF; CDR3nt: TGTGCCAGCAGCGTTTCTAGTGCCAGGGATACGCAGTATTTT
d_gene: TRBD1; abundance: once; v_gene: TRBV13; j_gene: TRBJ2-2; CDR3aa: CASSKGQSNTGELFF; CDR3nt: TGTGCCAGCAGTAAGGGACAGTCGAACACCGGGGAGCTGTTTTTT
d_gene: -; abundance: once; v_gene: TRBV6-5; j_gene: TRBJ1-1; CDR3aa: CATSRGEKAFF; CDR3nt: TGTGCCACTTCCCGAGGAGAAAAAGCTTTCTTT
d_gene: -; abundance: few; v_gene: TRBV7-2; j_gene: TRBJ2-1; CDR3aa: CASSLARVASNEQFF; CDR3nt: TGTGCCAGCAGCTTAGCACGAGTGGCCTCCAATGAGCAGTTCTTC
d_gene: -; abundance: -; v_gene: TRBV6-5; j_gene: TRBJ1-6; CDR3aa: CATLRVSGSPLHF; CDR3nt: TGTGCCACACTTCGGGTCAGCGGTTCACCCCTCCACTTT